A single sample gave rise to the 15 T cell receptor beta chains below, sequenced in a study of CD8+ T cells in alopecia areata. cDNA prepared by RNA extraction and subsequent reverse transcription served as the template for sequencing. Some clones are missing from TCRdb's copy, which holds only in-frame ones; the method was immunoSEQ multiplex PCR. The table has about 270,000 clones, around three fifths seen once. As for treatment: oral pan-JAK inhibitor, 5-10 mg twice daily. The sequencing used CD4+ T cells sorted from blood, collected at approximately week 51, from a patient treated with tofacitinib. Receptor source: a human donor with alopecia areata.

The chain combines TRBV27 with TRBJ2-3; 7 bases map to TRBD1. With V trimmed by 6 bases and J by 5 bases, 14 bases remained unmatched. The CDR3 loop spans 16 amino acids. Germline CDR1 is MNHEY and CDR2 is SMNVEV (reference sequence). CDR3 in amino acids: CASSRLAWPGGDTQYF. CDR3 DNA sequence: TGTGCCAGCAGCCGACTGGCTTGGCCAGGGGGAGATACGCAGTATTTT.

The gene calls are TRBV5-1 and TRBJ2-5, with D possibly being TRBD1 (5 bases). The CDR3 runs to 14 residues. Trimming removed 2 bases from V and 4 bases from J, with 12 bases in between. The V gene's germline CDR1 is SGHRS and CDR2 YFSETQ. DNA for the CDR3: TGCGCCAGCAGCTTCAGTCCAGGGCGAGAGACCCAGTACTTC. Translating it yields CASSFSPGRETQYF.

The chain is built from TRBV5-4 and TRBJ2-7, with TRBD1 identical over 8 bases. V lost 4 bases to trimming and J lost 2 bases; unmatched junction nucleotides: 8. Germline CDR1 reads SGHNT; CDR2 reads YYREEE (reference sequence). CDR3 length: 15 amino acids. In DNA, the CDR3 is TGTGCCAGCAGCGGACCCGGACAGGGAACCTACGAGCAGTACTTC. Translating it yields CASSGPGQGTYEQYF.

This rearrangement joins TRBV5-6 to TRBJ2-5, with D unresolved. Trimming left V 1 base short and J 5 bases short, with 6 bases between. CDR3 length equals 12 residues. The germline CDR1 and CDR2 sequences are SGHDT and YYEEEE. CDR3 residues: CASSLTGETQYF. The CDR3 DNA follows: TGTGCCAGCAGCTTGACCGGGGAGACCCAGTACTTC.

This chain joins TRBV30 and TRBJ2-7; D might be TRBD1 (5 bases). Germline-derived CDR1 and CDR2 are GTSNPN and SVGIG (reference sequence). V dropped 5 bases and J dropped 6 bases, with 17 bases sitting between them. The CDR3 has 13 residues. CDR3 loop: CAWRRQSKLEQYF. CDR3 nucleotides: TGTGCCTGGCGACGACAGTCTAAACTCGAGCAGTACTTC.

The V gene is TRBV6-5, the J gene TRBJ2-2; a weak D match, TRBD2 (5 bases). Germline assignment: CDR1 MNHEY and CDR2 SVGAGI. V lost 2 bases, J lost 4 bases, and 14 bases lay in between. This CDR3 has 16 amino acids. CDR3 region: CASSYEAGVPTGELFF. CDR3 nucleotides: TGTGCCAGCAGTTACGAGGCGGGTGTTCCCACCGGGGAGCTGTTTTTT.

J is TRBJ2-2 and V is TRBV29-1; D perhaps matches TRBD1 (6 bases). The germline V and J ends were trimmed by 7 bases and 0 bases, with 12 bases remaining between them. From germline, CDR1 is SQVTM and CDR2 ANQGSEA. CDR3 size: 14 residues. CDR3 sequence reads: CSAAGTSNTGELFF. CDR3 sequence (DNA): TGCAGCGCGGCCGGGACATCGAACACCGGGGAGCTGTTTTTT.

V gene TRBV13 combines with J gene TRBJ2-3, with 8 bases that match TRBD1. The trim removed 7 bases at V and 8 bases at J, leaving 5 bases unmatched. The CDR3 has 12 amino acids. Germline V gene lookup returns CDR1 PRHDT and CDR2 FYEKMQ (reference sequence). The CDR3 coding sequence is TGTGCCAGCAATACAGGGGGAGGTACGCAGTATTTT. Its translation is CASNTGGGTQYF. Full variable domain (missing parts from reference TRBV13 and TRBJ2-3): AAGVIQSPRHLIKEKRETATLKCYPIPRHDTVYWYQQGPGQDPQFLISFYEKMQSDKGSIPDRFSAQQFSDYHSELNMSSLELGDSALYFCASNTGGGTQYFGPGTRLTVL.

This clone appeared a few times. The sample carries other DNA sequences with the same CDR3. The chain combines TRBV5-1 with TRBJ1-5; no clear D. V dropped 0 bases and J dropped 7 bases, with 11 bases sitting between them. Germline CDR1 reads SGHRS; CDR2 reads YFSETQ. This CDR3 comprises 14 residues. CDR3 in DNA: TGCGCCAGCAGCTTGGGGGGTGTTGGGCAGCCCCAGCATTTT. This translates into CASSLGGVGQPQHF.

The rearrangement links TRBV28 to TRBJ2-7, with D perhaps assigned TRBD1 or TRBD2 (5 bases each). The CDR3 spans 12 residues. Looked up from germline, CDR1 is MDHEN and CDR2 is SYDVKM. Trimming pared 5 bases from V and 7 bases from J, leaving 12 bases between. As DNA, the CDR3 is TGTGCCAGCAGTGGGACGGGCCGGGAGCAGTACTTC. It encodes CASSGTGREQYF.

There are a few counts of this clone. The J gene is TRBJ1-6, the V gene TRBV5-1; D remains unclear. Germline-derived CDR1 and CDR2 are SGHRS and YFSETQ. V lost 5 bases and J 6 bases, leaving 12 bases between the germline ends. The CDR3 sequence is 14 residues long. As DNA, the CDR3 is TGCGCCAGCAGTGAACAGCCGAGTAATTCACCCCTCCACTTT. It encodes CASSEQPSNSPLHF.

The chain uses TRBV5-1 and TRBJ1-2; possible D gene TRBD1, 5 bases. Germline V gene data show CDR1 as SGHRS and CDR2 as YFSETQ. Between the trimmed V and J ends, which lost 4 bases and 5 bases, there was a span of 18 bases. There are 15 residues in the CDR3. The CDR3 spells CASSPGTLGDYGYTF. CDR3 nucleotide sequence: TGCGCCAGCAGCCCCGGGACCCTTGGAGATTATGGCTACACCTTC.

V gene TRBV30 combines with J gene TRBJ2-5, with TRBD2 as a possible D gene (6 bases). CDR1 is GTSNPN and CDR2 is SVGIG in the germline V gene (reference sequence). Trimming removed 4 bases from V and 0 bases from J, with 15 bases in between. The CDR3 contains 15 residues. CDR3: CAWKGRGMYQETQYF. CDR3 coding DNA: TGTGCCTGGAAAGGGCGGGGCATGTACCAAGAGACCCAGTACTTC.

This clone was detected once. J is TRBJ2-2 and V is TRBV30; a weak D match, TRBD1 (6 bases). Trimming removed 2 bases from V and 7 bases from J, with 11 bases in between. The CDR3 length is 13 residues. Germline-derived CDR1 and CDR2 are GTSNPN and SVGIG (reference sequence). Here the CDR3 reads CAWSNREIGELFF. The CDR3 nucleotides are TGTGCCTGGAGTAACAGGGAAATCGGGGAGCTGTTTTTT. The full variable domain, its missing parts supplied by reference TRBV30 and TRBJ2-2, is SQTIHQWPATLVQPVGSPLSLECTVEGTSNPNLYWYRQAAGRGLQLLFYSVGIGQISSEVPQNLSASRPQDRQFILSSKKLLLSDSGFYLCAWSNREIGELFFGEGSRLTVL.

This rearrangement joins TRBV15 to TRBJ2-1; 7 bases are a match to TRBD2. Trimming cost V 1 base and J 7 bases; bases outside gene matches: 13. This CDR3 is 17 amino acids long. Germline V lookup: CDR1 LNHNV, CDR2 YYDKDF (reference sequence). CDR3 sequence reads: CATSRGAPGRGSNEQFF. In DNA form, the CDR3 reads TGTGCCACCAGCAGAGGGGCCCCAGGGCGGGGGTCGAATGAGCAGTTCTTC.